This entry describes one T cell receptor (beta chain). Antigen unknown. These data belong to a study of OX40 agonist ivuxolimab in advanced cancers. Whole-study context: Ivuxolimab, which is an agonistic anti-OX40 (CD134) antibody, was administered to the patients. It was permissible to have had prior anti-PD-1, anti-PD-L1 or anti-CTLA-4 therapy, and more than 30% had some.

The junction had 7 bases not matched to a gene; V was cut back by 0 bases and J by 6 bases. This CDR3 is 16 amino acids long. Germline values: CDR1 LGHNA, CDR2 YSLEER. Study-wide results and limits: In the 0.1-3.0 mg/kg groups, partial responders showed among the lowest expansion.

TCRdb's copy holds only in-frame clones and misses some; the assay was immunoSEQ multiplex PCR. The sample consists of roughly 76,000 clones, roughly 80% of them appearing once. The sequence was collected from an adult with an advanced solid tumor such as melanoma, head and neck, liver or kidney cancer. The material was CD4+ or CD8+ T cells sorted from blood, obtained in a trial of the OX40 agonist ivuxolimab. V usage is TRBV4-3 and J usage is TRBJ2-2; 7 bases agree with TRBD1. CDR3 in amino acids: CASSQDRAGGSGELFF. DNA of the CDR3: TGCGCCAGCAGCCAAGATAGGGCAGGGGGTTCCGGGGAGCTGTTTTTT.